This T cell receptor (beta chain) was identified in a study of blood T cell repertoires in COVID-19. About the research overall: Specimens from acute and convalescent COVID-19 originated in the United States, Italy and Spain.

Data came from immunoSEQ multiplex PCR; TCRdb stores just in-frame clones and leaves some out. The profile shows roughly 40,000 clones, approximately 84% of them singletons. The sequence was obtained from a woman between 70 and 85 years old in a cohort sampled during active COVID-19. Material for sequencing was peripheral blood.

The CDR3 spells CASSPNTSPSGRDEQFF. CDR3 DNA: TGTGCCAGCAGCCCTAACACCAGTCCTAGCGGGAGAGATGAGCAGTTCTTC. The gene calls are TRBV11-3 and TRBJ2-1, with TRBD2 identical over 10 bases. This CDR3 region has 17 residues. Germline V gives CDR1 SGHNT, CDR2 YENEEA. The ends lost 5 bases at V and 8 bases at J; junction bases unmatched: 15.